This is a list of T cell receptor beta chains from one sample in a study of T-cell reconstitution after alpha-beta-depleted transplantation in children. TCRdb fed the PCR reads into MiXCR, producing one record per CDR3 protein. Of hundreds of thousands of distinct CDR3 sequences in the sample, over 15% were seen once. Sequencing was performed on PBMCs from the stem cell graft donor, taken from the stem cell graft. The receptors were sampled from a human donor who donated a stem cell graft to a child with acute myeloid leukemia. Each CDR3 is given with its conserved first and last residue. Fields, in order: clone size, V gene, J gene, D gene, CDR3 DNA, CDR3 protein. The D gene is left open where the match is weak. Where a row states a size, it is once, few, many or the class of an expanded clone; other rows omit it.

size: many; V: TRBV20-1; J: TRBJ2-3; D: TRBD2; DNA: TGCAGTGCTGTAGCGGGGTCCACAGATACGCAGTATTTT; CDR3: CSAVAGSTDTQYF
size: -; V: TRBV6-1; J: TRBJ1-4; D: -; DNA: TGTGCCAGCAGTCCGTACCCCTTGGGGGGGAACGAAAAACTGTTTTTT; CDR3: CASSPYPLGGNEKLFF
size: -; V: TRBV25-1; J: TRBJ2-7; D: -; DNA: TGTGCCAGCGCCGAGGTGTACGAGCAGTACTTC; CDR3: CASAEVYEQYF
size: once; V: TRBV20-1; J: TRBJ2-1; D: TRBD2; DNA: TGCAGTGCTAGAGATCCTCTAGCGGGGGGTATGAGTTATGAGCAGTTCTTC; CDR3: CSARDPLAGGMSYEQFF
size: many; V: TRBV20-1; J: TRBJ2-1; D: TRBD2; DNA: TGCAGTGCTAGCGGGGGGGCCTACAATGAGCAGTTCTTC; CDR3: CSASGGAYNEQFF
size: many; V: TRBV29-1; J: TRBJ2-3; D: -; DNA: TGCAGCGTTGACCAGTCTGATACGCAGTATTTT; CDR3: CSVDQSDTQYF
size: -; V: TRBV24-1; J: TRBJ2-3; D: -; DNA: TGTGCCACCAGTGATTTTCGCGCAGGCTCGACAGATACGCAGTATTTT; CDR3: CATSDFRAGSTDTQYF
size: -; V: TRBV12-3/TRBV12-4; J: TRBJ1-5; D: TRBD1; DNA: TGTGCCAGCAGCATGACAGGGAATAGCAATCAGCCCCAGCATTTT; CDR3: CASSMTGNSNQPQHF
size: many; V: TRBV18; J: TRBJ1-1; D: -; DNA: TGTGCCAGCTCACCGAGGACGGATTGGAACACTGAAGCTTTCTTT; CDR3: CASSPRTDWNTEAFF
size: many; V: TRBV6-2/TRBV6-3; J: TRBJ2-7; D: TRBD1; DNA: TGTGCCAGTTCGAGCCTCCGACAGGGGATCACCTACGAGCAGTACTTC; CDR3: CASSSLRQGITYEQYF
size: -; V: TRBV27; J: TRBJ2-2; D: -; DNA: TGTGCCAGCAGTTTGGTAGGGGGCGGCGGGGATCTGTTTTTT; CDR3: CASSLVGGGGDLFF
size: -; V: TRBV20-1; J: TRBJ1-2; D: -; DNA: TGCAGTGCTAGAGGCACGAGGAATAGGGATGGCTACACCTTC; CDR3: CSARGTRNRDGYTF
size: -; V: TRBV12-3/TRBV12-4; J: TRBJ1-3; D: TRBD1; DNA: TGTGCCAGCAGTTTTGGGACAGGGGAGGGAAACACCATATATTTT; CDR3: CASSFGTGEGNTIYF
size: few; V: TRBV5-1; J: TRBJ2-5; D: TRBD2; DNA: TGCGCCAGCAGCACCAGACTAGCGGGAATGGAGACCCAGTACTTC; CDR3: CASSTRLAGMETQYF
size: -; V: TRBV28; J: TRBJ1-4; D: -; DNA: TGTGCCAGCAGTACAGGGACACTTTCAACTAATGAAAAACTGTTTTTT; CDR3: CASSTGTLSTNEKLFF
size: many; V: TRBV5-1; J: TRBJ1-1; D: -; DNA: TGCGCCAGCAGCTTGGTTACAGGGTCATTCTCTGAAGCTTTCTTT; CDR3: CASSLVTGSFSEAFF
size: many; V: TRBV15; J: TRBJ1-2; D: TRBD1; DNA: TGTGCCACCAGCAGAGGGGGACAGTCGCTCGGCTACACCTTC; CDR3: CATSRGGQSLGYTF
size: many; V: TRBV29-1; J: TRBJ2-5; D: TRBD2; DNA: TGCAGCGTTGGGGGGACTAGCGGGGGCCGCCAAGACTTC; CDR3: CSVGGTSGGRQDF
size: many; V: TRBV7-6; J: TRBJ1-1; D: -; DNA: TGTGCCAGCAGCCCAAGACAAGGCATGAACACTGAAGCTTTCTTT; CDR3: CASSPRQGMNTEAFF
size: many; V: TRBV6-5; J: TRBJ1-2; D: -; DNA: TGTGCCAGCACTTGGACAGTCTACTATGGCTACACCTTC; CDR3: CASTWTVYYGYTF
size: many; V: TRBV29-1; J: TRBJ2-7; D: -; DNA: TGCAGCGTTCGTGGAGTTCTTACCTACGAGCAGTACTTC; CDR3: CSVRGVLTYEQYF
size: many; V: TRBV9; J: TRBJ2-5; D: -; DNA: TGTGCCAGCAGCGTAGAAGACCCAGGGGAGACCCAGTACTTC; CDR3: CASSVEDPGETQYF
size: once; V: TRBV12-3/TRBV12-4; J: TRBJ2-1; D: TRBD2; DNA: TGTGCCAGCAGTTTAACCCGGGGGGGCCCCAATGAGCAGTTCTTC; CDR3: CASSLTRGGPNEQFF
size: many; V: TRBV4-2; J: TRBJ2-5; D: -; DNA: TGTGCCAGCAGCCAAGTCCCAGGAGGCGAAGAGACCCAGTACTTC; CDR3: CASSQVPGGEETQYF
size: -; V: TRBV5-6; J: TRBJ2-1; D: -; DNA: TGTGCCAGCAGCCCCCTGGTTAGACAGGCTCCCTACAATGAGCAGTTCTTC; CDR3: CASSPLVRQAPYNEQFF
size: many; V: TRBV29-1; J: TRBJ1-2; D: -; DNA: TGCAGCGTGGTCCCGAGTCCAGCAAACTATGGCTACACCTTC; CDR3: CSVVPSPANYGYTF
size: few; V: TRBV4-1; J: TRBJ1-1; D: -; DNA: TGCGCCAGCAGCCAAGACCATCCCCGTAAAGGCACTGAAGCTTTCTTT; CDR3: CASSQDHPRKGTEAFF
size: many; V: TRBV20-1; J: TRBJ1-5; D: -; DNA: TGCAGCGCCAGCCGCGGGATGGATCAGCCCCAGCATTTT; CDR3: CSASRGMDQPQHF
size: many; V: TRBV24-1; J: TRBJ2-1; D: -; DNA: TGTGCCACCAGTGTAGGCAATGAGCAGTTCTTC; CDR3: CATSVGNEQFF
size: many; V: TRBV4-3; J: TRBJ2-1; D: -; DNA: TGCGCCAGCAGCCAAGACAGGGCGGAGTACAATGAGCAGTTCTTC; CDR3: CASSQDRAEYNEQFF
size: few; V: TRBV7-9; J: TRBJ2-3; D: TRBD2; DNA: TGTGCCAGCAGCTTAGGACTAGCGGCCCCCAGGGATACGCAGTATTTT; CDR3: CASSLGLAAPRDTQYF
size: many; V: TRBV20-1; J: TRBJ2-7; D: -; DNA: TGCAGTGCTAGAGACGTCAGGGGCTCCTACGAGCAGTACTTC; CDR3: CSARDVRGSYEQYF
size: many; V: TRBV5-6; J: TRBJ2-5; D: -; DNA: TGTGCCAGCAGCTTCCCCTCGTTCGGCCAGGGGACCCAGTACTTC; CDR3: CASSFPSFGQGTQYF
size: many; V: TRBV20-1; J: TRBJ2-1; D: TRBD2; DNA: TGCAGTGCTAGAGATGGTAGCGGGGACTACAATGAGCAGTTCTTC; CDR3: CSARDGSGDYNEQFF
size: many; V: TRBV20-1; J: TRBJ1-5; D: -; DNA: TGCAGTGCAGCCCCCGGGGGTCTCGGTCAGCCCCAGCATTTT; CDR3: CSAAPGGLGQPQHF
size: many; V: TRBV20-1; J: TRBJ1-2; D: -; DNA: TGCAGTGCTATTCAGAATATAGGGGACTATGGCTACACCTTC; CDR3: CSAIQNIGDYGYTF
size: few; V: TRBV12-3/TRBV12-4; J: TRBJ2-2; D: -; DNA: TGTGCCAGCGACTGGGGCACCGGGGAGCTGTTTTTT; CDR3: CASDWGTGELFF
size: many; V: TRBV6-1; J: TRBJ1-6; D: -; DNA: TGTGCCAGCACCCCTCGGACAGTAGACTCACCCCTCCACTTT; CDR3: CASTPRTVDSPLHF
size: -; V: TRBV7-6; J: TRBJ2-2; D: -; DNA: TGTGCCAGCAGCTTAGCCCCGAGGGGGGAGGTCTCCGGGGAGCTGTTTTTT; CDR3: CASSLAPRGEVSGELFF
size: few; V: TRBV6-6; J: TRBJ2-3; D: -; DNA: TGTGCCAGCAGTTACTCCTCGGGGGATACGCAGTATTTT; CDR3: CASSYSSGDTQYF
size: few; V: TRBV5-1; J: TRBJ2-3; D: -; DNA: TGCGCCAGCAGCTCTACCTTGACAGACACAGATACGCAGTATTTT; CDR3: CASSSTLTDTDTQYF
size: many; V: TRBV12-3/TRBV12-4; J: TRBJ2-1; D: -; DNA: TGTGCCAGCAGTTTGGGCTCAGCTTATGACGATGAGCAGTTCTTC; CDR3: CASSLGSAYDDEQFF
size: few; V: TRBV12-3/TRBV12-4; J: TRBJ1-6; D: TRBD1; DNA: TGTGCCAGCACTCGAGGACAGGGGGTGTCCTATAATTCACCCCTCCACTTT; CDR3: CASTRGQGVSYNSPLHF
size: few; V: TRBV12-5; J: TRBJ2-5; D: -; DNA: TGTGCTAGTGGTTTCGACAGTTTAATCCAAGAGACCCAGTACTTC; CDR3: CASGFDSLIQETQYF
size: many; V: TRBV20-1; J: TRBJ2-1; D: TRBD1; DNA: TGCAGTGCTACCCCTGACAGGGGGCGTTTGAATGAGCAGTTCTTC; CDR3: CSATPDRGRLNEQFF
size: few; V: TRBV5-5; J: TRBJ2-1; D: -; DNA: TGTGCCAGCAGCTTGGCTGGGGCCGTGATCGAGCAGTTCTTC; CDR3: CASSLAGAVIEQFF
size: many; V: TRBV6-1; J: TRBJ2-3; D: -; DNA: TGTGCCAGCAGCCAAGACCCACGGAGTACAGATACGCAGTATTTT; CDR3: CASSQDPRSTDTQYF
size: many; V: TRBV10-3; J: TRBJ2-7; D: -; DNA: TGTGCCATCTCCACAGCGGGTAGCTCCTACGAGCAGTACTTC; CDR3: CAISTAGSSYEQYF
size: -; V: TRBV7-9; J: TRBJ2-1; D: -; DNA: TGTGCCAGCAGCAAACAGGGAAATGAGCAGTTCTTC; CDR3: CASSKQGNEQFF
size: -; V: TRBV12-3/TRBV12-4; J: TRBJ1-2; D: TRBD1; DNA: TGTGCCAGCAGTTTGGTGGGACAGGGGGCGCCCGGCTACACCTTC; CDR3: CASSLVGQGAPGYTF
size: many; V: TRBV5-6; J: TRBJ1-2; D: -; DNA: TGTGCCAGCAGCTTTCCAGGGAACTATGGCTACACCTTC; CDR3: CASSFPGNYGYTF
size: -; V: TRBV5-5; J: TRBJ1-1; D: -; DNA: TGTGCCAGCAGCCCATGGAGGGGGAACACTGAAGCTTTCTTT; CDR3: CASSPWRGNTEAFF
size: many; V: TRBV4-2; J: TRBJ2-5; D: -; DNA: TGTGCCAGCAGCCAAGGCCAACAAGAGACCCAGTACTTC; CDR3: CASSQGQQETQYF
size: many; V: TRBV12-3/TRBV12-4; J: TRBJ2-7; D: -; DNA: TGTGCCAGCAGTTTTAGTGGTGTACCCTACGAGCAGTACTTC; CDR3: CASSFSGVPYEQYF